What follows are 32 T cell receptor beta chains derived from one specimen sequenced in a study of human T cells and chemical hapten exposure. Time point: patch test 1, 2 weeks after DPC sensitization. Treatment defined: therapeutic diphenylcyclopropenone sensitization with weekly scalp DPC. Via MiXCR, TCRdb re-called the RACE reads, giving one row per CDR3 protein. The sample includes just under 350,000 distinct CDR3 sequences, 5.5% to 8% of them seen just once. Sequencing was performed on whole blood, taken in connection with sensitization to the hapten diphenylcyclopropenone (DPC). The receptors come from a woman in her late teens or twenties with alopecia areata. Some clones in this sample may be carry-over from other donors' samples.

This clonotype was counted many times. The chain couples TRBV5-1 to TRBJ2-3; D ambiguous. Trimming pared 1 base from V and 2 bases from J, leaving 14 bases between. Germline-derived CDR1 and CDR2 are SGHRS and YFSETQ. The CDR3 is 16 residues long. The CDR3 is CASSLFLVLPTDTQYF. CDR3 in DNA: TGCGCCAGCAGCTTGTTCTTGGTACTGCCCACAGATACGCAGTATTTT.

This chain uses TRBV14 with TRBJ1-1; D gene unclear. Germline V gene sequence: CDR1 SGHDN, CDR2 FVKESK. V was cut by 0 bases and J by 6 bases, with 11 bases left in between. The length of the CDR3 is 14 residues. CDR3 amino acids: CASSQDTIGSEAFF. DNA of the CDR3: TGTGCCAGCAGCCAAGATACGATAGGGTCTGAAGCTTTCTTT.

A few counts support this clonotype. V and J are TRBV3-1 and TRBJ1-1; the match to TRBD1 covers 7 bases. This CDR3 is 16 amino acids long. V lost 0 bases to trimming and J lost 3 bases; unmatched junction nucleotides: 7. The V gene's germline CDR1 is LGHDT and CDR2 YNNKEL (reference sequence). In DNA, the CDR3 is TGTGCCAGCAGCCAAGAAGGCCAGGGGGTGGACACTGAAGCTTTCTTT. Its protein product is CASSQEGQGVDTEAFF.

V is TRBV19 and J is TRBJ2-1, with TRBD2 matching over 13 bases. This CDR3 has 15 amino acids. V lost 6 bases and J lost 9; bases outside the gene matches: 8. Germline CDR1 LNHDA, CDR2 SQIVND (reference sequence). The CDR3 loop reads CASSPLAGGRSEQFF. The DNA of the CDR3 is TGTGCCAGTAGCCCACTAGCGGGGGGGCGGAGTGAGCAGTTCTTC. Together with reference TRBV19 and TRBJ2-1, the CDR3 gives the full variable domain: DGGITQSPKYLFRKEGQNVTLSCEQNLNHDAMYWYRQDPGQGLRLIYYSQIVNDFQKGDIAEGYSVSREKKESFPLTVTSAQKNPTAFYLCASSPLAGGRSEQFFGPGTRLTVL.

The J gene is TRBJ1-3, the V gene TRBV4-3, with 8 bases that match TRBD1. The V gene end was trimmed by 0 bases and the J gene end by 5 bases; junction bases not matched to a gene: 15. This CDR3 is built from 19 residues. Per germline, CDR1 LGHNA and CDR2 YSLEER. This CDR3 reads CASSQEYGAGRGRRNTIYF. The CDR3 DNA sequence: TGCGCCAGCAGCCAAGAGTATGGTGCAGGCAGGGGGCGTAGAAACACCATATATTTT.

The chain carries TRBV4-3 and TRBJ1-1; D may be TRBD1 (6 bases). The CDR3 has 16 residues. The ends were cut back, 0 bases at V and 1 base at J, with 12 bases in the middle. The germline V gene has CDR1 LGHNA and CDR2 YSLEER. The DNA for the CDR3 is TGCGCCAGCAGCCAAGACGGGACAATAAAGAACACTGAAGCTTTCTTT. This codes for CASSQDGTIKNTEAFF.

CDR3 sequence reads: CATSRDPGTQETQYF. The CDR3 coding sequence is TGTGCCACCAGCAGAGATCCAGGGACCCAAGAGACCCAGTACTTC. The gene calls are TRBV15 and TRBJ2-5, with D perhaps matching TRBD1 or TRBD2 (5 bases each). Germline loops: CDR1 LNHNV, CDR2 YYDKDF (reference sequence). There are 15 residues in the CDR3. Trimming took 0 bases from V and 1 from J, leaving 9 bases between them.

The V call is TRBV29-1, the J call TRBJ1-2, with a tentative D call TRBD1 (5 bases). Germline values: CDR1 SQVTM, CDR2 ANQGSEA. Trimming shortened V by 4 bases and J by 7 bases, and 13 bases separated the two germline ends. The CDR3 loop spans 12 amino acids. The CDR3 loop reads CSVGEGSPGYTF. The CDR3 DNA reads TGCAGCGTTGGGGAGGGGTCTCCTGGCTACACCTTC.

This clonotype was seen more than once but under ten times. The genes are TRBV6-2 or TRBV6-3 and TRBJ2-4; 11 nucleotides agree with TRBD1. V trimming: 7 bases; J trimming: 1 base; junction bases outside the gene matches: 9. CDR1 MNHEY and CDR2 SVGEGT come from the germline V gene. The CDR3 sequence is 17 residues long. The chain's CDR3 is CASTRTGGERAKNIQYF. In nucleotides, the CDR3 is TGTGCCAGCACGAGGACAGGGGGCGAAAGGGCCAAAAACATTCAGTACTTC.

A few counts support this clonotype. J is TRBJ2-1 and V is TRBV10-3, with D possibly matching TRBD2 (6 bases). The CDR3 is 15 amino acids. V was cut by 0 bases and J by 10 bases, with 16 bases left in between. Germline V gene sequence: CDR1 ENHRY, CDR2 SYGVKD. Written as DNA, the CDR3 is TGTGCCATCAGTGAGTCGAGCGCGGGGAGCAACGAGCAGTTCTTC. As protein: CAISESSAGSNEQFF.

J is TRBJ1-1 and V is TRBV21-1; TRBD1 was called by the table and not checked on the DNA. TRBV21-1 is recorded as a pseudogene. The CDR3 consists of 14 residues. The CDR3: CASSTQQGAIEAFF. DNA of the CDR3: TGTGCCAGCAGCACCCAACAGGGGGCTATTGAAGCTTTCTTT.

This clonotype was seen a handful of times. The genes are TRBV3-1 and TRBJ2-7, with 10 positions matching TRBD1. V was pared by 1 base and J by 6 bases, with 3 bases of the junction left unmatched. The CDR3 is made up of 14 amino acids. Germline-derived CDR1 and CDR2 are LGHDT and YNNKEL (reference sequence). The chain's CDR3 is CASSQGGQGFEQYF. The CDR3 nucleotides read TGTGCCAGCAGCCAAGGGGGACAGGGGTTCGAGCAGTACTTC.

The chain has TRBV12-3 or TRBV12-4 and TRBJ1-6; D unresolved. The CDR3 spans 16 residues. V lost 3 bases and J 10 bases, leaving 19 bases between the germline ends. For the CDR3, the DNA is TGTGCCAGCAGTTTCCGCCGGGAAATAGGTCTGTCACCCCTCCACTTT. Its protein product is CASSFRREIGLSPLHF.

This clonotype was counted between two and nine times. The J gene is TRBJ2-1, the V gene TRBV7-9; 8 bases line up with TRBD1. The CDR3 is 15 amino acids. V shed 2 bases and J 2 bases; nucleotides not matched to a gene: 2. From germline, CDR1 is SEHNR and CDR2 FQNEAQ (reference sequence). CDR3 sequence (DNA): TGTGCCAGCAGCTTACAGGGGGCCCCCTACAATGAGCAGTTCTTC. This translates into CASSLQGAPYNEQFF.

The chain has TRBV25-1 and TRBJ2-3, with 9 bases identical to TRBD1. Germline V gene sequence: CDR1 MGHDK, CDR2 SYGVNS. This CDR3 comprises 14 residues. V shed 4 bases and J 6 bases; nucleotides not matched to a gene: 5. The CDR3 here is CASSAGQGSDTQYF. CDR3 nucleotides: TGTGCCAGCAGTGCGGGACAGGGTAGCGATACGCAGTATTTT. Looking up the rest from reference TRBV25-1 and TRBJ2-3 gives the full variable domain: EADIYQTPRYLVIGTGKKITLECSQTMGHDKMYWYQQDPGMELHLIHYSYGVNSTEKGDLSSESTVSRIRTEHFPLTLESARPSHTSQYLCASSAGQGSDTQYFGPGTRLTVL.

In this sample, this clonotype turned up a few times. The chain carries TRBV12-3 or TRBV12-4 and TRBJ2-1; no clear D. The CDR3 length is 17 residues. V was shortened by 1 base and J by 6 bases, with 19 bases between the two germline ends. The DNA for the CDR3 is TGTGCCAGCAGTTTAGACGGCTGGGGAATTAGACGCAATGAGCAGTTCTTC. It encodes CASSLDGWGIRRNEQFF.

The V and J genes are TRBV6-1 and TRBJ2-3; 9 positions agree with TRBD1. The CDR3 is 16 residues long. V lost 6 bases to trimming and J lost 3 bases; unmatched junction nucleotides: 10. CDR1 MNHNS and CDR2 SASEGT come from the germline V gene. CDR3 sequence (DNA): TGTGCCAGCAGGAGATTACGGACAGGGGAGACAGATACGCAGTATTTT. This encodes CASRRLRTGETDTQYF.

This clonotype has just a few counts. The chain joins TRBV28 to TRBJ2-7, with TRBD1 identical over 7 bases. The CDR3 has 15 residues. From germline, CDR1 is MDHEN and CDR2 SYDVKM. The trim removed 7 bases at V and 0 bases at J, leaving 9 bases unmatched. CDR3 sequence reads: CASTTGVPLSYEQYF. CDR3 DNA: TGTGCCAGCACAACAGGGGTCCCCCTCTCCTACGAGCAGTACTTC.

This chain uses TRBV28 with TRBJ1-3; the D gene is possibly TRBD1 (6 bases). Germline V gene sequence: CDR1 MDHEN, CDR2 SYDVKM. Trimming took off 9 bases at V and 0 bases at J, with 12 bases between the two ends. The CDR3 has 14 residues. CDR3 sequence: CASGDMSSGNTIYF. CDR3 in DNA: TGTGCCAGTGGGGACATGAGCTCTGGAAACACCATATATTTT.

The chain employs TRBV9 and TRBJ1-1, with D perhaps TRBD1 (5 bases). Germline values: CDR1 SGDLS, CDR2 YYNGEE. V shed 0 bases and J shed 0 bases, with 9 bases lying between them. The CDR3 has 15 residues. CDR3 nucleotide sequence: TGTGCCAGCAGCGTAGAGGGGATCATGAACACTGAAGCTTTCTTT. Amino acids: CASSVEGIMNTEAFF.

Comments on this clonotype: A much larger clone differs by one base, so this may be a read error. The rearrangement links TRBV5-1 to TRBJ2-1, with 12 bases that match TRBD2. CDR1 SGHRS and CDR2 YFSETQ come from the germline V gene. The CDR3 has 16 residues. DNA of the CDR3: TGCACCAGCAGCTTACCCCTAGCGGGGGGGCCAAGTGAGCAGTTCTTC. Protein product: CTSSLPLAGGPSEQFF. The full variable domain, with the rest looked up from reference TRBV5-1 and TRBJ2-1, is KAGVTQTPRYLIKTRGQQVTLSCSPISGHRSVSWYQQTPGQGLQFLFEYFSETQRNKGNFPGRFSGRQFSNSRSEMNVSTLELGDSALYLCTSSLPLAGGPSEQFFGPGTRLTVL.

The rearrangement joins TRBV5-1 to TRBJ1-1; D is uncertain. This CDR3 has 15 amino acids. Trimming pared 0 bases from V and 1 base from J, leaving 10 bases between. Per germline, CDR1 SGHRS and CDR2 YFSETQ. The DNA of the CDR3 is TGCGCCAGCAGCTTGGATGGACCAGGGAACACTGAAGCTTTCTTT. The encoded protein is CASSLDGPGNTEAFF.

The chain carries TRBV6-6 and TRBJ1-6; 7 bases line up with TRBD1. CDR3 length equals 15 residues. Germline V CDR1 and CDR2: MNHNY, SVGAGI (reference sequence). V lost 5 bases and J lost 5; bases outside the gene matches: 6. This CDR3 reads CASSKDRRDNSPLHF. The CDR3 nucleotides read TGTGCCAGCAGTAAGGACAGGCGAGATAATTCACCCCTCCACTTT.

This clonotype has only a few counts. DNA of the CDR3: TGTGCCAGCAGTTTAGGGCCCACTGGGGCCAACGTCCTGACTTTC. This encodes CASSLGPTGANVLTF. The V call is TRBV12-3 or TRBV12-4, the J call TRBJ2-6; D uncertain. V dropped 1 base and J dropped 2 bases, with 6 bases sitting between them. The CDR3 is made up of 15 amino acids.

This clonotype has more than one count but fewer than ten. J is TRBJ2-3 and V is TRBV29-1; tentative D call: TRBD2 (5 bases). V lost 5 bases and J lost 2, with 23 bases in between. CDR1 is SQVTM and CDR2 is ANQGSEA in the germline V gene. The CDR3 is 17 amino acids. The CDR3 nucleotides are TGCAGCGTTACGGGGTGGGCTCAACGAATTAACACAGATACGCAGTATTTT. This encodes CSVTGWAQRINTDTQYF.

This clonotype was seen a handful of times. CDR3 in amino acids: CASSLSLLAGGRYF. CDR3 bases: TGTGCCAGCAGTTTATCTCTACTAGCGGGAGGGCGGTATTTT. The chain employs TRBV27 and TRBJ2-3, with 13 bases identical to TRBD2. CDR1 is MNHEY, CDR2 SMNVEV, per germline (reference sequence). This CDR3 comprises 14 residues. V lost 0 bases and J lost 14; bases outside the gene matches: 5.

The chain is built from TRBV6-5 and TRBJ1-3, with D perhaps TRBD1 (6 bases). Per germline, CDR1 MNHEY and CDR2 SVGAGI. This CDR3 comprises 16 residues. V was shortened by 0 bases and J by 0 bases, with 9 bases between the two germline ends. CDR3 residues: CASSYSWGPSGNTIYF. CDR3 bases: TGTGCCAGCAGTTACTCTTGGGGGCCCTCTGGAAACACCATATATTTT.

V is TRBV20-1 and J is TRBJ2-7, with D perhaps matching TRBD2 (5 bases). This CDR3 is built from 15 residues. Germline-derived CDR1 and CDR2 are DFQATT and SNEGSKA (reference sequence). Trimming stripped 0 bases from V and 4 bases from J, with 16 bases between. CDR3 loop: CSARDPAGEGYEQYF. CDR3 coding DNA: TGCAGTGCTAGAGATCCCGCGGGTGAGGGATACGAGCAGTACTTC.

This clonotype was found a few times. In nucleotides, the CDR3 is TGCGCCAGCAGCCAAGATTGGAGTTCACGGACGAACACTGAAGCTTTCTTT. It specifies CASSQDWSSRTNTEAFF. The V and J genes are TRBV4-1 and TRBJ1-1, with D unclear. The germline V gene has CDR1 MGHRA and CDR2 YSYEKL. The CDR3 sequence is 17 residues long. Trimming shortened V by 0 bases and J by 1 base, and 15 bases separated the two germline ends.

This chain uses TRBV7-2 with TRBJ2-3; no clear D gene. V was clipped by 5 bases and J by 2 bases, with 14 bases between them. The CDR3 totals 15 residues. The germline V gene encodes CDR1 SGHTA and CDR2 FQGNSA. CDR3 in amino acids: CASSTSRDLTDTQYF. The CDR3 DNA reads TGTGCCAGCAGCACCTCACGAGATCTCACAGATACGCAGTATTTT.

The CDR3 DNA sequence: TGTGCCAGCAGCCTGGACAGGTTTGAAGCTTTCTTT. It yields the protein CASSLDRFEAFF. This rearrangement joins TRBV6-5 to TRBJ1-1; 7 bases are a match to TRBD1. This CDR3 is 12 amino acids long. The ends lost 6 bases at V and 7 bases at J; junction bases unmatched: 5. The germline V gene has CDR1 MNHEY and CDR2 SVGAGI.

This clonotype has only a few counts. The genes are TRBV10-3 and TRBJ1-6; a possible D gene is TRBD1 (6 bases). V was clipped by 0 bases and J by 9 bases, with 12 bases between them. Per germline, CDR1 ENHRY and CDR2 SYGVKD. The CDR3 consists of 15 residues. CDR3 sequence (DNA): TGTGCCATCAGTGAGTCGGGGCAGGGGAGTTCACCCCTCCACTTT. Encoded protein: CAISESGQGSSPLHF.